This T cell receptor beta chain was sequenced during a study of shared clonotypes between healthy human individuals (dated by TCRdb to 2020 to 2021). Regarding the complete study: A few men and two women, aged 18 to 49 years, made up the cohort. For each donor, CD4 naive and CD4 memory were each run on three plates, CD8 naive on two plates, and CD8 memory on one plate. The study deeply sequenced blood TCR repertoires of five healthy adults to estimate repertoire size and the extent of clonotype sharing between individuals. To increase sequencing depth and limit assay-specific biases, different laboratories used diverse techniques to prepare libraries and sequence TCR repertoires. Between about 0.85 and 9.5 billion PBMCs per donor were obtained by leukapheresis. Broad study findings and their caveats: Pairwise subsampling indicated that sequencing depth was expected to affect the degree of clonotype sharing among donors. Even with the large sequencing depth, rarefaction of the sorted-subset datasets indicated that sequencing was incomplete. Sampling was restricted to blood, and TCR repertoires in tissues likely differ from the TCR repertoires found in blood. The genetic and exposure-history diversity represented was limited by the small number of donors. Compared with non-shared clonotypes, clonotypes shared by all four sorted-subset donors had higher generation probabilities. Estimated clonotype richness was generally larger for naive than for memory subsets. Across several donors, about 4.5% of naive CD4, approximately 3.6% of naive CD8, approximately 2.5% of memory CD4, and approximately 0.4% of memory CD8 clonotypes were shared.

Using the deep immunoSEQ assay, multiplex PCR amplified TCR CDR3 regions from genomic DNA. Genomic DNA extracted from each cell subset was distributed evenly over all wells of several immunoSEQ 96-well plates, and each plate served as one replicate. For sorted subsets, 150 to 200 ng genomic DNA, equal to about 30,000 T cell genomes, was loaded into each replicate PCR. Purified libraries were measured with a Qubit 3.0 fluorometer, size-checked on a Bioanalyzer 2100, and measured again with the KAPA Library Quantification kit. Every immunoSEQ 96-well plate was sequenced on a dedicated single-read 150-cycle Illumina NextSeq 550 flow cell. Under the source paper's analysis protocol: The immunoSEQ output contained only junctional sequences without quality scores, so filtering could not match that applied to full-length reads. To assign V/J genes and CDR3, sequences were annotated against IMGT germline references using PyIR, a Python wrapper for IgBLAST v1.9. Any read was removed if the V/J assignment was weak (E-value above 1e-6), the CDR3 was missing, or the read contained stop codons, out-of-frame junctions, or ambiguous translated residues. A V3J clonotype was defined by an identical inferred V gene, J gene, and CDR3 amino acid sequence. To compute the percentage overlap between repertoires, the number of shared unique clonotypes was divided by the size of the smaller repertoire. Three approaches were used to assess repertoire richness: RTK rarefaction, the Chao1 estimator, and Recon v2.1 estimates of unobserved clonotypes. For all TCRbeta clonotypes obtained by the gDNA method from a handful of donors, generation probabilities were computed with OLGA. This immuneACCESS table, as held by TCRdb, lists in-frame sequences with V and J called but not all clones. Of the missing ones, under half trace to an unresolved V gene in checked studies; the others have no known cause. V and J calls and clone size are those listed in that table; D and trimming were worked out from the DNA. The sample table lists millions of clones, roughly 94% of them with a count of one. Together, the top ten hold around 0.13% of the sample.

The CDR3 measures 13 amino acids from cysteine to phenylalanine. CDR3 DNA only is kept here, 39 bases in frame from base 1. Per the germline V gene, LGHNA is the CDR1 and YNFKEQ is the CDR2. V is cut by 6 bases and J by 6 bases, and the space between the germline ends is 12 bases. Remarks on this clone: The target of this receptor is not known. No per-base quality is available; no much larger clone lies one base away.

Healthy HIV-negative adults with no recently reported acute infections or vaccinations were included as donors. Every donor was a Caucasian adult living in Nashville, Tennessee, USA. CD4+ T cells were enriched by magnetic negative selection, after which naive cells were positively selected on CD45RA and the negative fraction was taken as the memory subset. After blood collection by leukapheresis, PBMCs were isolated using Ficoll-Histopaque density gradient centrifugation and then cryopreserved in the vapor phase of liquid nitrogen. Purity and quantity of every magnetically sorted T cell population were checked by analytical flow cytometry. From each sorted fraction, genomic DNA was isolated and quantified by UV absorbance on a Nanodrop 2000c.

The chain is made from TRBV4-2 and TRBJ1-5; confidence is insufficient to name the D gene. The material sequenced was naive CD4+ T cells sorted from blood. The cell subset or site label on this specimen signifies: CD45RA+ positively selected. The receptor was isolated from a man aged 18 to 35 in good health. The CDR3 sequence is CASRNIGSQPQHF. The DNA sequence is given as TGTGCCAGCAGGAATATAGGGAGTCAGCCCCAGCATTTT.